The clone carrying this T cell receptor beta chain is a singleton in its sample. Its antigen is as yet unknown. The data stem from a study of cytomegalovirus exposure and HLA in healthy donors. Whole-study findings and limits: Under in vitro conditions, a few CMV-associated chains were confirmed as specific for CMV antigens. Accounts indicate the classifier identified cytomegalovirus status with strong specificity and sensitivity. Most TCR sequences were rare, but some public TCRs occurred in many donors.

CDR1 and CDR2 from the germline V gene are MGHRA and YSYEKL. The junction had 9 bases not matched to a gene; V was cut back by 2 bases and J by 8 bases. This CDR3 region has 15 residues. PCR amplification relied on 60 Vbeta primers (plus 13 Jbeta primers). The data were produced by immunoSEQ multiplex PCR, yet TCRdb's version contains in-frame clones alone and is incomplete. The data hold roughly 98,000 clones, with roughly 79% observed a single time. At collection, donors were nominally healthy, but unrecorded immune exposures were probable. The chain carries TRBV4-1 and TRBJ1-5; the match to TRBD1 covers 7 bases. Sequences were obtained from PBMCs. This receptor was identified in a woman in her seventies in good health and CMV-seropositive. CDR3 bases: TGCGCCAGCAGCCAACCGGGACAGATCAGGGAGCCCCAGCATTTT. It encodes CASSQPGQIREPQHF.